This TCR beta chain derives from a study of T cell responses to AZD1222 COVID-19 vaccine. This table comes from immunoSEQ multiplex PCR, and its TCRdb copy is limited to in-frame clones, with some not included. The sample consists of 160,000 or so clones, 90% to 95% of them appearing once. Unmatched junction bases numbered 11, after V lost 9 bases and J lost 0 bases. In germline, CDR1 is MNHEY, CDR2 SVGAGI. There are 15 residues in the CDR3. The study's findings and limits: The donor cohort was predominantly white British with a female majority, and clonal diversity may have been underestimated. Just a handful of AZD1222 recipients tested seropositive at baseline.

Regarding this clone: Its antigen is still unknown.

The receptor comes from an adult who received the AZD1222 COVID-19 vaccine. The genes are TRBV6-5 and TRBJ2-7; TRBD2 agrees at 7 bases. The specimen comprised peripheral blood, sampled 28 days after the second AZD1222 dose. The CDR3 reads CASHGFGGSSYEQYF. The CDR3 DNA reads as TGTGCCAGTCATGGGTTTGGCGGGAGCTCCTACGAGCAGTACTTC.